The T cell receptor beta chain under discussion was sequenced for a study of neurological immune-mediated disorders (dated by TCRdb to about 2019). With respect to the entire study: Using UMI-based sequencing, the study compared peripheral blood TCR-beta repertoires from patients with HTLV-I-associated myelopathy (HAM/TSP), patients with multiple sclerosis, and healthy controls. The approximately 96 TCR-beta libraries covered PBMC samples along with longitudinal samples, technical triplicates, and paired sorted CD4+ and CD8+ T-cell subsets. The cohort included about 70 subjects: around 15 with HAM/TSP, around 35 with multiple sclerosis, and around 20 healthy controls. Each longitudinal HAM/TSP and healthy donor was sampled at 3 time-points spaced at 3-40 month intervals. The study at large found these results: TCR clonal expansion was greatest in HAM/TSP patients and smallest in MS patients, who ranked below even healthy controls. Across subjects, expanded clones never shared an identical CDR3 amino acid sequence, which suggests that the TCR-beta repertoires in every group were private.

This specimen's time point label, per the study, means: longitudinal time-point 2. For the unsorted PBMC libraries, 2 million PBMCs were stored in RNAlater at -80 degrees C until RNA extraction and were used to generate the libraries. Peripheral blood was subjected to Ficoll-Hypaque density gradient centrifugation to isolate PBMCs, which were then cryopreserved in liquid nitrogen. The CDR1 and CDR2 encoded by the germline V gene are SGHRS and YFSETQ. For this chain, trimming is 1 base at the V end and 0 bases at the J end, and the number of junction bases without a gene match is 11. The CDR3 spans 18 residues, from the cysteine through the phenylalanine. Only CDR3 DNA is held: 54 bases, read in frame from base 1. To synthesize cDNA, template-switch 5'RACE was performed with a primer carrying a 10-nucleotide random unique molecular identifier so that each TCR transcript was tagged. Over 170 million TCR-beta sequences, covering 15-18 subjects, were produced in each sequencing run. The RNeasy kit was used to extract total RNA. The KAPA Real-time Library Amplification kit was used to amplify TCR-beta VDJ regions with primers for the TCR constant region and the 5'RACE anchor. Sample indexes and Illumina adaptors were added in a first PCR, and a second PCR then increased library yield. After Ampure bead purification, the TCR product of roughly 650 bp was size-selected on a 2% E-gel SizeSelection system. Before pooling, library quality was assessed on a Bioanalyzer, concentration was determined with Qubit, and library quantification was performed with the Kapa Library Quantification kit. Paired-end 2 x 150 bp sequencing of the libraries was performed on an Illumina HiSeq 2500. To increase sequence diversity, roughly 24-30% phiX was spiked into each library pool. In the original analysis: Quality-filtered reads were processed with the UMI-based MiGEC pipeline, which removed over 75% of raw TCR sequences during error correction. VDJ genes were aligned to IMGT germline references, and clonotypes were defined by unique CDR3 amino acid sequence plus V-J genes. Clonal expansion, Shannon diversity, and CDR3 relatedness (CalcPairwiseDistances, ClusterSamples) were evaluated with VDJtools, and phylogenetic trees were built with CLCbio workbench. Expanded clones were defined as having at least 8 unique UMIs, based on coefficient-of-variation modelling across technical triplicates. TCRdb ran its own pipeline on the public reads, namely fastp trimming at Q25 and MiXCR clone calling, and kept in-frame beta chains. Here each entry gathers all rows of one CDR3 protein and keeps the most common genes and DNA. These V and J calls are TCRdb output, not the study's own analysis. The sample contains approximately 89,000 distinct CDR3 sequences, roughly 13% of them found a single time. The ten largest clonotypes hold 5% of the sample.

This clonotype was counted many times. The target of this receptor is not known. No base-level quality is on record; no much larger clone is a single base apart. Here the chain combines TRBV5-1 and TRBJ2-3; 7 bases in between match TRBD1. The source is a female donor with HTLV-1-associated myelopathy (HAM/TSP). The sequenced sample was PBMCs. The nucleotide sequence is given as TGCGCCAGCAGCTTGCGTCGCGACAGGGCCTTTAGCACAGATACGCAGTATTTT. It translates as CASSLRRDRAFSTDTQYF.